Presented here are 22 T cell receptor beta chains from one specimen sequenced in a study of CD8+ T cells in alopecia areata. As the sequencing template, cDNA was produced by extracting RNA and reverse transcribing it. Libraries were prepared by immunoSEQ multiplex PCR; TCRdb keeps only in-frame clonotypes and omits some of them. The table shows 160,000 or so clones, with about 66% occurring only once. The specimen was CD8+ T cells sorted from blood, collected at week 0. Source of these receptors: a human donor with alopecia areata.

The chain is built from TRBV12-5 and TRBJ2-7; D is ambiguous. The germline V gene has CDR1 LGHNT and CDR2 FRNRAP. Trimming cost V 5 bases and J 2 bases, with 7 bases left between them. CDR3 length: 12 amino acids. The CDR3 region is CASGSDTYEQYF. In nucleotides, the CDR3 is TGTGCTAGTGGTAGCGATACCTACGAGCAGTACTTC.

The chain joins TRBV5-1 to TRBJ1-1; D is possibly TRBD1 (5 bases). V lost 0 bases, J lost 1 base, and 7 bases lay in between. The CDR3 sequence is 14 residues long. Germline-derived CDR1 and CDR2 are SGHRS and YFSETQ. The CDR3 DNA is TGCGCCAGCAGCTTGGTGGGGCAGAACACTGAAGCTTTCTTT. Translating gives CASSLVGQNTEAFF.

The sample holds a few counts of this clone. The V and J genes are TRBV4-1 and TRBJ2-7; 11 nucleotides agree with TRBD1. The CDR3 runs to 20 residues. The V segment lost 4 bases and the J segment 0 bases; nucleotides outside the gene matches: 17. Germline CDR1 is MGHRA and CDR2 is YSYEKL. For the CDR3, the DNA is TGCGCCAGCAGCCCGTGGACAGGGGGCGATTCGGAGTGGACCTCCTACGAGCAGTACTTC. Protein: CASSPWTGGDSEWTSYEQYF.

The DNA of the CDR3 is TGTGCCAGCAGTGAACGGCGAGGAGGGCGGACTGAAGCTTTCTTT. Translated: CASSERRGGRTEAFF. The rearrangement uses TRBV25-1 and TRBJ1-1; D is undetermined. V was shortened by 2 bases and J by 5 bases, with 15 bases between the two germline ends. Germline V CDR1 and CDR2: MGHDK, SYGVNS. The length of the CDR3 is 15 residues.

Here the CDR3 reads CASSQPEGQGNQPQHF. The DNA for the CDR3 is TGCGCCAGCAGTCAACCCGAGGGACAGGGTAATCAGCCCCAGCATTTT. The chain is built from TRBV23-1 and TRBJ1-5; 9 nucleotides line up with TRBD1. TRBV23-1 carries the ORF label, with uncertain function. The CDR3 loop spans 16 amino acids. The ends lost 2 bases at V and 4 bases at J; junction bases unmatched: 6.

The chain couples TRBV5-1 to TRBJ2-7, with D possibly being TRBD2 (6 bases). Trimming left V 0 bases short and J 3 bases short, with 16 bases between. The CDR3 is 16 amino acids. Looked up from germline, CDR1 is SGHRS and CDR2 is YFSETQ. The CDR3 loop reads CASSLAADYPRYEQYF. DNA of the CDR3: TGCGCCAGCAGCTTGGCCGCGGACTACCCCCGCTACGAGCAGTACTTC.

This sequence joins TRBV25-1 and TRBJ1-2; the D is unclear. V was pared by 2 bases and J by 8 bases, with 18 bases between. Germline V gene sequence: CDR1 MGHDK, CDR2 SYGVNS. The CDR3 sequence is 15 residues long. In DNA form, the CDR3 reads TGTGCCAGCAGTGAACAAGGGAAGGATCGCAGAGGCTACACCTTC. It encodes CASSEQGKDRRGYTF.

The genes are TRBV18 and TRBJ2-1; TRBD2 matches 12 bases. There are 17 residues in the CDR3. In germline, CDR1 is KGHSH, CDR2 LQKENI. The trim removed 6 bases at V and 5 bases at J, leaving 11 bases unmatched. CDR3 bases: TGTGCCAGCTCCCACACGAGATGGACTAGCGGGGACAATGAGCAGTTCTTC. It specifies CASSHTRWTSGDNEQFF.

This clone was recorded a few times. V gene TRBV27 combines with J gene TRBJ2-6; no clear D. The CDR3 runs 15 residues. V was pared by 0 bases and J by 0 bases, with 3 bases between. Per the germline V gene, CDR1 is MNHEY and CDR2 is SMNVEV (reference sequence). Here the CDR3 DNA reads TGTGCCAGCAGTTTATCAGGCTCTGGGGCCAACGTCCTGACTTTC. Protein: CASSLSGSGANVLTF.

The V gene is TRBV11-2, the J gene TRBJ2-5; 7 bases line up with TRBD1. The CDR3 is made up of 15 amino acids. Per the germline V gene, CDR1 is SGHAT and CDR2 is FQNNGV. The J segment lost 1 base and the V segment lost 1 base, leaving 3 bases of the junction unmatched. The CDR3 reads CASSLVGGPQETQYF. CDR3 coding DNA: TGTGCCAGCAGCTTAGTAGGGGGCCCCCAAGAGACCCAGTACTTC.

This clone was seen a handful of times. The chain couples TRBV29-1 to TRBJ1-2; D not resolved. This CDR3 spans 13 amino acids. The V and J ends lost 1 base and 1 base respectively, with 7 bases between them. The germline CDR1 and CDR2 sequences are SQVTM and ANQGSEA. The CDR3 DNA reads as TGCAGCGTTGAAGCTGGCGGTAACTATGGCTACACCTTC. Amino acid sequence: CSVEAGGNYGYTF.

This chain uses TRBV27 with TRBJ2-1; 12 bases line up with TRBD1. There are 17 residues in the CDR3. The V gene's germline CDR1 is MNHEY and CDR2 SMNVEV (reference sequence). Trimming removed 6 bases from V and 4 bases from J; junction bases left unmatched: 10. The CDR3 coding sequence is TGTGCCAGCAGAGCCGGGACAGGGGGCGGGTATTACAATGAGCAGTTCTTC. Its protein is CASRAGTGGGYYNEQFF.

The rearrangement links TRBV13 to TRBJ1-2; tentative D call: TRBD1 (5 bases). Per the germline V gene, CDR1 is PRHDT and CDR2 is FYEKMQ (reference sequence). Trimming removed 2 bases at V and 6 bases at J, with 10 bases between. CDR3 length equals 13 residues. DNA for the CDR3: TGTGCCAGCAGCTTACAGGGAGGGAATGGCTACACCTTC. This translates into CASSLQGGNGYTF.

The genes are TRBV5-6 and TRBJ2-6; 9 positions match TRBD1. The trim removed 4 bases at V and 1 base at J, leaving 6 bases unmatched. Germline CDR1 and CDR2: SGHDT and YYEEEE. This CDR3 contains 17 residues. The CDR3 nucleotides are TGTGCCAGCAGCATCGGGACAGGGAGTTCTGGGGCCAACGTCCTGACTTTC. It encodes CASSIGTGSSGANVLTF.

The chain carries TRBV14 and TRBJ2-5; D is unclear. The CDR3 length is 16 residues. Deletions cut 0 bases from V and 1 base from J, with 12 bases between. Germline loops: CDR1 SGHDN, CDR2 FVKESK. The CDR3 region has the DNA TGTGCCAGCAGCCAAGATAGATACGGTGGCCAAGAGACCCAGTACTTC. Translation gives CASSQDRYGGQETQYF. Looking up the rest from reference TRBV14 and TRBJ2-5 gives the full variable domain: EAGVTQFPSHSVIEKGQTVTLRCDPISGHDNLYWYRRVMGKEIKFLLHFVKESKQDESGMPNNRFLAERTGGTYSTLKVQPAELEDSGVYFCASSQDRYGGQETQYFGPGTRLLVL.

In this sample, this clone turned up a few times. The rearrangement joins TRBV15 to TRBJ1-5; a weak D match, TRBD1 (6 bases). The germline gives CDR1 LNHNV, CDR2 YYDKDF (reference sequence). Between the trimmed V and J ends, which lost 4 bases and 3 bases, there was a span of 10 bases. CDR3 length: 14 residues. CDR3 sequence reads: CATSKTGINQPQHF. Written as DNA, the CDR3 is TGTGCCACCAGCAAGACAGGAATCAATCAGCCCCAGCATTTT.

V usage is TRBV5-1 and J usage is TRBJ2-3; a possible D gene is TRBD2 (5 bases). The CDR3 covers 13 residues. Germline CDR1 reads SGHRS; CDR2 reads YFSETQ. V was trimmed by 5 bases and J by 3 bases, leaving 10 bases between them. The CDR3: CASREGRTDTQYF. The DNA for the CDR3 is TGCGCCAGCAGAGAGGGTAGGACAGATACGCAGTATTTT.

This clone showed up just once. V and J are TRBV27 and TRBJ2-5, with D maybe TRBD1 (5 bases). The CDR3 covers 15 residues. Trimming removed 2 bases from V and 5 bases from J, with 15 bases in between. Per the germline V gene, CDR1 is MNHEY and CDR2 is SMNVEV (reference sequence). CDR3 DNA: TGTGCCAGCAGTTTAGTAGGGGCCAGAGAGGAGACCCAGTACTTC. This translates into CASSLVGAREETQYF.

This rearrangement joins TRBV7-2 to TRBJ2-5; 10 nucleotides line up with TRBD2. The DNA end lines up better with TRBJ2-7; the J call may be wrong. Germline V CDR1 and CDR2: SGHTA, FQGNSA. The CDR3 contains 16 residues. The CDR3 DNA reads as TGTGCCAGCAGCTTTCGACTAGCGGGCATCTCCTACGAGCAGTACTTC. Protein product: CASSFRLAGISYEQYF.

The CDR3 nucleotides read TGTGCCTGGCGCGGGCCTTACAATGAGCAGTTCTTC. This codes for CAWRGPYNEQFF. The genes are TRBV30 and TRBJ2-1, with D perhaps TRBD2 (5 bases). Trimming removed 5 bases at V and 4 bases at J, with 9 bases between. The CDR3 runs to 12 residues. CDR1 is GTSNPN, CDR2 SVGIG, per germline (reference sequence).

This clone was counted a single time. The rearrangement links TRBV1 to TRBJ2-4; whether TRBD1, the table's D call, matches the DNA was not checked. TRBV1 is labeled a pseudogene. This CDR3 spans 18 amino acids. Written as DNA, the CDR3 is TGCACCAGCAGCCAATCGGAGAACCAACAGGGATCCAAAAACATTCAGTACTTC. Translation: CTSSQSENQQGSKNIQYF.

This clone was observed a few times. This sequence joins TRBV10-3 and TRBJ2-1; D gene unclear. Trimming removed 4 bases from V and 10 bases from J, with 14 bases in between. This CDR3 comprises 13 residues. The germline V gene encodes CDR1 ENHRY and CDR2 SYGVKD. CDR3 residues: CAISVKALGEQFF. CDR3 DNA sequence: TGTGCCATCAGTGTGAAAGCCCTGGGAGAGCAGTTCTTC.